This T cell receptor (beta chain) emerged from a study of cytomegalovirus exposure and HLA in healthy donors. General observations from the study: According to a subsequent analysis, TCR clusters from the first cohort were inclined to appear together in the 110 or so validation repertoires.

This CDR3 has 14 residues. V lost 1 base and J 10 bases, leaving 14 bases between the germline ends. The germline CDR1 and CDR2 sequences are SGHTA and FQGNSA. Details on this clone: The antigen is unknown.

Here immunoSEQ multiplex PCR was the method, and the copy in TCRdb shows in-frame clones only, minus some. The sample holds 60,000 to 65,000 clones, 90% to 95% seen once. Sequencing was performed on PBMCs. This TCR was sampled from a woman aged 18 to 35 in good health and CMV-seropositive. The chain links TRBV7-2 to TRBJ2-1; perhaps TRBD2 as D (6 bases). The CDR3 bases are TGTGCCAGCAGCTTAGTCTACGGGAGCGGGGAGCAGTTCTTC. It encodes CASSLVYGSGEQFF.